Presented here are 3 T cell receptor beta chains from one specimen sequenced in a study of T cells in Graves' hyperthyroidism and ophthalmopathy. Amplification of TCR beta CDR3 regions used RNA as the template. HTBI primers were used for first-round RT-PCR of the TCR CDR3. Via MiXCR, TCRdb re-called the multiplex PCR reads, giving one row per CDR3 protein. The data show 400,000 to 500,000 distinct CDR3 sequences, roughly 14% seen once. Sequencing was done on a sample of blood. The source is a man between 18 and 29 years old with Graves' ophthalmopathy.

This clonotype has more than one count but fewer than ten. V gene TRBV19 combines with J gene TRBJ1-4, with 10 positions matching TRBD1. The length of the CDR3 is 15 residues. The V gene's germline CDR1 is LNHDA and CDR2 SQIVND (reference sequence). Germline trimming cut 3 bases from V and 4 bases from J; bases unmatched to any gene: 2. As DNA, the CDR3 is TGTGCCAGTAGTATCGGACAGGGGGGTAATGAAAAACTGTTTTTT. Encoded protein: CASSIGQGGNEKLFF.

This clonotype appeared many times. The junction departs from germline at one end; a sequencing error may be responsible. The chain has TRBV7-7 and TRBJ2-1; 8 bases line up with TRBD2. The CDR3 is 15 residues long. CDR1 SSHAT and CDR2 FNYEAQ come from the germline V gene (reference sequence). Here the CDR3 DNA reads TGTGCTAGCAGCGAAGGTAGCGGGACCTACAATGAGCAGTTCTTC. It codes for CASSEGSGTYNEQFF. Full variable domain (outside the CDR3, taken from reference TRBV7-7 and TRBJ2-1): GAGVSQSPRYKVTKRGQDVTLRCDPISSHATLYWYQQALGQGPEFLTYFNYEAQPDKSGLPSDRFSAERPEGSISTLTIQRTEQRDSAMYRCASSEGSGTYNEQFFGPGTRLTVL.

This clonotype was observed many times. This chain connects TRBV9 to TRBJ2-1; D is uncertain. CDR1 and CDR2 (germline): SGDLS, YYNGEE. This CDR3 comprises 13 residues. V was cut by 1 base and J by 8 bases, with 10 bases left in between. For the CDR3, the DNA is TGTGCCAGCAGCGTATGGGCTAACGATGAGCAGTTCTTC. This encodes CASSVWANDEQFF.